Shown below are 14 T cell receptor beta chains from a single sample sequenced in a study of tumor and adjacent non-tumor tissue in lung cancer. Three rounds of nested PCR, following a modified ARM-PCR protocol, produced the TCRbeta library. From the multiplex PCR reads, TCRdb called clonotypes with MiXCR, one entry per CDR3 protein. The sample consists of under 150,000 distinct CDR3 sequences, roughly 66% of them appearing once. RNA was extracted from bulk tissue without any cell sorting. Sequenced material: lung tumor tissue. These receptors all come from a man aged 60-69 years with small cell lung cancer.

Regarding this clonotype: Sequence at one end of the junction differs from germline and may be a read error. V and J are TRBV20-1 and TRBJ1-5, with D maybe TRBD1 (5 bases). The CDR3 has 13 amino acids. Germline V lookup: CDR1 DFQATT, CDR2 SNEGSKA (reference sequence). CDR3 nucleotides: TGCAGTGTTAGAGTGACAGAGAATCAGCCCCAGCATTTT. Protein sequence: CSVRVTENQPQHF.

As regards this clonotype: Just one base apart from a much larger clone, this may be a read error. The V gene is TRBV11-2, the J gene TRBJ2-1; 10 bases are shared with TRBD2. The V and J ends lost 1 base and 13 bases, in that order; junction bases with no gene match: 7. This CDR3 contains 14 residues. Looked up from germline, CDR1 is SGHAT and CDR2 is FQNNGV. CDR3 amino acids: CASSLGSGRVNQFF. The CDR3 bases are TGTGCCAGCAGCTTAGGGAGCGGGAGGGTCAATCAGTTCTTC. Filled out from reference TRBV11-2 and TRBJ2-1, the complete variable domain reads EAGVAQSPRYKIIEKRQSVAFWCNPISGHATLYWYQQILGQGPKLLIQFQNNGVVDDSQLPKDRFSAERLKGVDSTLKIQPAKLEDSAVYLCASSLGSGRVNQFFGPGTRLTVL.

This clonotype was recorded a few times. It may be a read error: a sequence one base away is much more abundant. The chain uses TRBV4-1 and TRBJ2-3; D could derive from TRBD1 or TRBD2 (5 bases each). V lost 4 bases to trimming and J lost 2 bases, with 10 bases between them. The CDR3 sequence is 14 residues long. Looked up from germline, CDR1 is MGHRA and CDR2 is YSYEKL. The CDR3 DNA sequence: TGCGCCAGCAGCCCGGGGCATTCCACAGATACGCAGTATTTT. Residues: CASSPGHSTDTQYF.

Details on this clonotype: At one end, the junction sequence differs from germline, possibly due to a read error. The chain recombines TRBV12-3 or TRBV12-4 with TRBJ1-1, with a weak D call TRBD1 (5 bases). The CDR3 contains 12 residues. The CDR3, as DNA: TGTGCCAGCGGTTTAGGGGTAGGGGCAGCTTTCTTT. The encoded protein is CASGLGVGAAFF.

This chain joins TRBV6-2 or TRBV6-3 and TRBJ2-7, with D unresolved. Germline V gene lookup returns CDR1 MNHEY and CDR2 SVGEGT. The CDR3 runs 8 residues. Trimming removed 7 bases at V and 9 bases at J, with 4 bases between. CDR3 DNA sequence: TGTGCCAGCACCGGGCAGTACGTC. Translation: CASTGQYV.

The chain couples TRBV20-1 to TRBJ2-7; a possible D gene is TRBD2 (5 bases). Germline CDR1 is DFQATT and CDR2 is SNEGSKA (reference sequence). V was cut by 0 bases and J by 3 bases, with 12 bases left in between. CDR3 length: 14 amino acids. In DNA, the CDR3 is TGCAGTGCTAGAGATCGAACGGGGAACTACGAGCAGTACTTC. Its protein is CSARDRTGNYEQYF.

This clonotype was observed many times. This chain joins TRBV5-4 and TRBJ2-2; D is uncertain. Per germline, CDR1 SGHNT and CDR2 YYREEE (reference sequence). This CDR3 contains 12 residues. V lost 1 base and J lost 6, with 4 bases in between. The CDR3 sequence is CASSLLSGELFF. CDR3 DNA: TGTGCCAGCAGCTTGCTGTCCGGGGAGCTGTTTTTT.

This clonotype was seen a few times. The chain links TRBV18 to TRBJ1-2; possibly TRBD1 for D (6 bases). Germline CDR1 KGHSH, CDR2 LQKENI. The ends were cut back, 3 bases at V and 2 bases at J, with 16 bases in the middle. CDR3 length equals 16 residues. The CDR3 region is CASSPDISGANYGYTF. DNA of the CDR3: TGTGCCAGCTCACCTGACATCTCGGGGGCCAACTATGGCTACACCTTC.

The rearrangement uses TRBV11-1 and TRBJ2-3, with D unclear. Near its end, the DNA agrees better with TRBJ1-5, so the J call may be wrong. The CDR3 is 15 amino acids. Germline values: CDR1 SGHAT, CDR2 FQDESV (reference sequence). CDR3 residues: CAFGSSGLSTDTQHF. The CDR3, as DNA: TGTGCCTTCGGGAGTAGCGGCTTATCCACAGATACGCAGCATTTT.

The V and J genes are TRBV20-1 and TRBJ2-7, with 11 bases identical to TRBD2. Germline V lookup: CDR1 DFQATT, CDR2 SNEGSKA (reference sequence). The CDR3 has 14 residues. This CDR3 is CCDRSGRGSYEQYF. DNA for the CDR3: TGCTGTGACCGTAGCGGGAGGGGTTCCTACGAGCAGTACTTC.

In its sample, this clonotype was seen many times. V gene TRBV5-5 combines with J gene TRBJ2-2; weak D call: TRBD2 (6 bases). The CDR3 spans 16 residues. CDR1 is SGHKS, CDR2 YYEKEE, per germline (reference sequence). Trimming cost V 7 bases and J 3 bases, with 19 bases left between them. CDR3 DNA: TGTGCCAGCCGCAAATTGGGGGGTAGGGACACCGGGGAGCTGTTTTTT. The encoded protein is CASRKLGGRDTGELFF.

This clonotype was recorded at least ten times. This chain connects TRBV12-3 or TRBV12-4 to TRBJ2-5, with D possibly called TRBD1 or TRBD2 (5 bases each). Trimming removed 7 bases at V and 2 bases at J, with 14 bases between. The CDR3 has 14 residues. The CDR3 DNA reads TGTGCCAGCACCAGTAGTGGGGGACAAGAGACCCAGTACTTC. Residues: CASTSSGGQETQYF.

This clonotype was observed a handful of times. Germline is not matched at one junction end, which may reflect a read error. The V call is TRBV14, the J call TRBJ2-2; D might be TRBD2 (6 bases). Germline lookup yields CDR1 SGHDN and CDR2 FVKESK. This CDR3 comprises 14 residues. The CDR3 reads CASGAEGRTGGLFF. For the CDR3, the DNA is TGTGCCAGCGGGGCGGAAGGCCGAACCGGGGGGCTGTTTTTT.

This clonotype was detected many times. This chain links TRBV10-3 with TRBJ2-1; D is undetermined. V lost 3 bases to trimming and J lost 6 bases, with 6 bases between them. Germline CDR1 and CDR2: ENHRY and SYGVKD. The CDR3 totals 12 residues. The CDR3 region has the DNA TGTGCCATCAGTGAACAGCTCAATGAGCAGTTCTTC. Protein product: CAISEQLNEQFF.